This is a list of T cell receptor beta chains from one sample in a study of spatial heterogeneity in lung cancer. A single record per CDR3 protein comes from TCRdb applying MiXCR to the 5' RACE reads. The sample holds 4,000 to 5,500 distinct CDR3 sequences, roughly an eighth seen once. Here the sequenced sample was lung tumor tissue, taken at surgery. The receptors were sampled from a male donor with early-stage non-small cell lung cancer. The CDR3 runs from the conserved cysteine through the conserved F or W. A D gene is named only where the DNA matches it firmly. The size entry is marked missing in some rows and otherwise reads once, few, many or a size class.

CDR3 DNA,CDR3 protein,clone size,V gene,D gene,J gene
TGTGCCAGCAGTTTAGCAGGGTTTACCTCCTACGAGCAGTACTTC,CASSLAGFTSYEQYF,-,TRBV28,-,TRBJ2-7
TGTGCCTGGAGTGTAGCCGGAATCTCTGGGGCCAACGTCCTGACTTTC,CAWSVAGISGANVLTF,medium-sized,TRBV30,-,TRBJ2-6
TGTGCCAGCAGTTTAGTAGGAGCGGACACTGAAGCTTTCTTT,CASSLVGADTEAFF,-,TRBV28,-,TRBJ1-1
TGCAGTGCTATAAGACAGGGAGGGGAGACCCAGTACTTC,CSAIRQGGETQYF,many,TRBV20-1,-,TRBJ2-5
TGTGCCAGCAGACCCACAGGGGGCGGCTACGAGCAGTACTTC,CASRPTGGGYEQYF,medium-sized,TRBV6-2/TRBV6-3,TRBD1,TRBJ2-7
TGCGCCAGCATAGGACTAGCGGGGGGCCGATTGTACAATGAGCAGTTCTTC,CASIGLAGGRLYNEQFF,medium-sized,TRBV10-2,TRBD2,TRBJ2-1
TGTGCCAGCAGTTTAACTGGCCTCACCGGGGCCAACGTCCTGACTTTC,CASSLTGLTGANVLTF,many,TRBV28,-,TRBJ2-6
TGTGCCAGCAGTTACGAACTAGCCGCGGCGTCCAGCTCCTACGAGCAGTACTTC,CASSYELAAASSSYEQYF,-,TRBV6-6,-,TRBJ2-7
TGCGCCAGCAGCTTGAAACTCAGGGGGCTGGAGACCCAGTACTTC,CASSLKLRGLETQYF,many,TRBV5-1,TRBD1,TRBJ2-5
TGTGCCATCAGTGCGAGGGGCGGCGGTGGAGATACGCAGTATTTT,CAISARGGGGDTQYF,-,TRBV10-3,-,TRBJ2-3
TGTGCCAGCAGCTTCGGCGGGGGGCCCACAGATACGCAGTATTTT,CASSFGGGPTDTQYF,many,TRBV7-3,TRBD2,TRBJ2-3
TGCAGTGCCACCGATAGCGGGTTGACCTACGAGCAGTACTTC,CSATDSGLTYEQYF,many,TRBV20-1,TRBD2,TRBJ2-7
TGCGCCAGCAGTCAAAAGTCGGGGGCTGGGCAGCCCCAGCATTTT,CASSQKSGAGQPQHF,many,TRBV23-1,-,TRBJ1-5
TGTGCCAGCAGCCCCTCCGGTTTGGGGGGCTGGAATTCACCCCTCCACTTT,CASSPSGLGGWNSPLHF,medium-sized,TRBV5-4,-,TRBJ1-6
TGCGCCAGCAGCCAGAACGTAGAGACTGAAGCTTTCTTT,CASSQNVETEAFF,-,TRBV5-1,-,TRBJ1-1
TGCAGTGCTAGTAGGGCTAGCGGAGCTGGAGATACGCAGTATTTT,CSASRASGAGDTQYF,-,TRBV20-1,TRBD2,TRBJ2-3
TGTGCCAGCGCACAACCGACAGGGGGGGTTTACAATGAGCAGTTCTTC,CASAQPTGGVYNEQFF,many,TRBV12-3/TRBV12-4,TRBD1,TRBJ2-1
TGCGCCAGCACCAGAGGTGGGGGGACAACTAATGAAAAACTGTTTTTT,CASTRGGGTTNEKLFF,-,TRBV5-1,-,TRBJ1-4
TGTGCCAGCAGCCAAGGGGCCCCGCAGTACTTC,CASSQGAPQYF,many,TRBV3-1,-,TRBJ2-4
TGCAGTGCCACCGGGCCGTGGGGAGGTGAAAAACTGTTTTTT,CSATGPWGGEKLFF,-,TRBV20-1,-,TRBJ1-4
TGTGCCAGCAGTCGTGACCGTGGGGATAGCAATCAGCCCCAGCATTTT,CASSRDRGDSNQPQHF,medium-sized,TRBV12-3/TRBV12-4,-,TRBJ1-5
TGTGCCAGCAGTTTGGGCAGTGACCTAAGCTACACCTTC,CASSLGSDLSYTF,-,TRBV27,-,TRBJ1-2
TGCGCCAGCAACGGACAGGGTTCCGGGAACACTGAAGCTTTCTTT,CASNGQGSGNTEAFF,many,TRBV10-2,TRBD1,TRBJ1-1
TGTGCCATCAGTGACGGGGGGGGCGAGCAGTACTTC,CAISDGGGEQYF,many,TRBV10-3,TRBD2,TRBJ2-7
TGTGCCAGCAGCTTACCAGGGCAGTCCACTGAAGCTTTCTTT,CASSLPGQSTEAFF,large,TRBV13,-,TRBJ1-1
TGTGCCAGCAGCTTGGTGAGACAGATTCGCTCTGGGGCCAACGTCCTGACTTTC,CASSLVRQIRSGANVLTF,medium-sized,TRBV5-6,-,TRBJ2-6
TGTGCCAGCAGTGAGGGGGATGTTGGACTGTACTTC,CASSEGDVGLYF,many,TRBV25-1,-,TRBJ2-7
TGTGCCAGCAAAAGCGGGGGGAGCACAGATACGCAGTATTTT,CASKSGGSTDTQYF,many,TRBV6-4,TRBD2,TRBJ2-3